The T cell receptor beta chain under discussion was sequenced for a study of T cells in localized non-small cell lung cancer. Repertoires were generated with immunoSEQ multiplex PCR, while TCRdb's copy carries only in-frame clones and drops some. The top ten clones hold 5.8% of a sample with some 24,000 clones, more than 75% of them seen once. Germline V gene sequence: CDR1 MNHNS, CDR2 SASEGT. With 8 bases removed from V and 1 base from J, the gap between germline ends came to 12 bases. The CDR3 runs 13 residues. The receptor's source is a male donor at least 60 years old with stage II squamous cell lung carcinoma. The chain recombines TRBV6-1 with TRBJ2-7; D perhaps matches TRBD2 (5 bases). This sample comprised peripheral blood, obtained before any cancer treatment. The CDR3 bases are TGTGCCAGCGCGGGTGAGTGGTCCTACGAGCAGTACTTC. The encoded protein is CASAGEWSYEQYF.